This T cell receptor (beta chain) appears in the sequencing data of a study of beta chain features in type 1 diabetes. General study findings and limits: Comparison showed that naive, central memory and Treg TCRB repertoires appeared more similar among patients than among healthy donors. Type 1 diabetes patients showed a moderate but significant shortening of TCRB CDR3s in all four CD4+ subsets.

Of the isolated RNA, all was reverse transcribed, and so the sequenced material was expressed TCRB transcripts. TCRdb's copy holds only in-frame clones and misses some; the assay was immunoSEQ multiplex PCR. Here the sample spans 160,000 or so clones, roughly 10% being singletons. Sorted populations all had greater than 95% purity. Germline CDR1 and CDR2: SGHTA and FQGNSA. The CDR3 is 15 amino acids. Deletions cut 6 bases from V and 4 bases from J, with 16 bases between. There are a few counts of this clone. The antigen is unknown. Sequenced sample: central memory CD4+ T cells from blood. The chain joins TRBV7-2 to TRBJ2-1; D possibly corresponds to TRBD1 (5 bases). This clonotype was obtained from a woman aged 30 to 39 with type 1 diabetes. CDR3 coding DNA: TGTGCCAGCAGGCTCCATGGGGCAGGGTACAATGAGCAGTTCTTC. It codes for CASRLHGAGYNEQFF.